Listed below are T cell receptor beta chains from one sample, sequenced in a study of T cell repertoires in cytomegalovirus infection. TCRdb ran MiXCR on the reads and lists one entry per CDR3 protein. The table lists about 530,000 distinct CDR3 sequences, approximately 26% of them singletons. The sample consisted of PBMCs. The receptors stem from a human donor in good health (CMV status not recorded). Some clones in this sample may be carry-over from other donors' samples. CDR3s include the opening cysteine and the closing phenylalanine or tryptophan. Each record gives: clone size, V gene, D gene, J gene, CDR3 DNA, CDR3 protein. A D gene is named only where the DNA matches it firmly. Size values are once, few and many counts, or a class for expanded clones, and some rows have none.

few	TRBV14	TRBD1	TRBJ1-2	TGTGCCAGCAGCCAAGATCTAGGGACAGAGACTCATGGCTACACCTTC	CASSQDLGTETHGYTF
many	TRBV7-9	TRBD1	TRBJ1-1	TGTGCCAGCAGTTCACCGCCGGGACAGATGAACACTGAAGCTTTCTTT	CASSSPPGQMNTEAFF
-	TRBV4-3	-	TRBJ1-1	TGCGCCAGCAGCCACGGCCTTGGGGCCAACACTGAAGCTTTCTTT	CASSHGLGANTEAFF
many	TRBV5-4	-	TRBJ1-2	TGTGCCAGCAGCTCACAACCACAGGGTGGCTACACCTTC	CASSSQPQGGYTF
few	TRBV2	-	TRBJ1-1	TGTGCCAGCAGTGACACAGTGAACACTGAAGCTTTCTTT	CASSDTVNTEAFF
-	TRBV2	-	TRBJ2-1	TGTGCCAGCAGTCCCCTTGGGAGCGGGTCCTACAATGAGCAGTTCTTC	CASSPLGSGSYNEQFF
many	TRBV4-3	-	TRBJ2-1	TGCGCCAGCAGCCAAGGCCGGACTACCTTATCTCCCAATGAGCAGTTCTTC	CASSQGRTTLSPNEQFF
-	TRBV12-5	TRBD2	TRBJ2-5	TGTGCTAGTGGTTTGATAGCGGGACTTCAAGAGACCCAGTACTTC	CASGLIAGLQETQYF
-	TRBV14	TRBD1	TRBJ1-5	TGTGCCAGCAGCCAGGGGACAGGGAATAGCAATCAGCCCCAGCATTTT	CASSQGTGNSNQPQHF
few	TRBV7-6	-	TRBJ2-1	TGTGCCAGCAGCTTAGTGCTCCCTCCTAGGTTTGAGTTCTTC	CASSLVLPPRFEFF
-	TRBV4-2	TRBD2	TRBJ2-5	TGTGCCAGCAGCCAACGGGGGAGCTCGGGAGGGCAAGAGACCCAGTACTTC	CASSQRGSSGGQETQYF
-	TRBV15	-	TRBJ2-7	TGTGCCACCAGCAGACAAATTTCGGCCAGGGGGGTCTCCTACGAGCAGTACTTC	CATSRQISARGVSYEQYF
many	TRBV7-2	-	TRBJ1-1	TGTGCCAGCAGCCCTAACATGAACACTGAAGCTTTCTTT	CASSPNMNTEAFF
-	TRBV27	-	TRBJ1-6	TGTGCCAGCCGCTCGGCGTGGGCAGGATATAATTCACCCCTCCACTTT	CASRSAWAGYNSPLHF
-	TRBV19	TRBD2	TRBJ2-2	TGTGCCAGTAGTAAGCTCATGGGCGGGAGCGGCGCCGGGGAGCTGTTTTTT	CASSKLMGGSGAGELFF
-	TRBV27	-	TRBJ2-5	TGTGCCAGCAGGCTCCAGGGTCGGGGGTGGCCCCAGTACTTC	CASRLQGRGWPQYF
-	TRBV28	TRBD1	TRBJ2-3	TGTGCCGTCAAGGACAGGGTTGCACAGGGGCAGTATTTT	CAVKDRVAQGQYF
-	TRBV4-1	-	TRBJ2-7	TGCGCCAGCAGCCAAGTCGGGGGAGCCTACGAGCAGTACTTC	CASSQVGGAYEQYF
-	TRBV6-5	-	TRBJ2-1	TGTGCCAGCAGTACTAACGGCCCCTACAATGAGCAGTTCTTC	CASSTNGPYNEQFF
few	TRBV20-1	TRBD2	TRBJ2-7	TGCAGTGCTAGAGATCAAAGGGCCCCCAGCGGGAGGTCCCATCGGGAGCAGTACTTC	CSARDQRAPSGRSHREQYF
-	TRBV4-2	TRBD2	TRBJ2-5	TGTGCCAGCAGCCAAATAGCGGGAGTCGGGGAGACCCAGTACTTC	CASSQIAGVGETQYF
-	TRBV20-1	-	TRBJ2-6	TGCAGTGCTAGAAGCCCAGGGGCCGGGGCCAACGTCCTGACTTTC	CSARSPGAGANVLTF
few	TRBV28	TRBD1	TRBJ2-7	TGTGCCAGCAGTTTTTGGACAGGGGGCTCCTACGAGCAGTACTTC	CASSFWTGGSYEQYF
many	TRBV12-3/TRBV12-4	TRBD2	TRBJ2-7	TGTGCCAGCAGTCCCGGGACTAGCGGGAGGGCGTACGAGCAGTACTTC	CASSPGTSGRAYEQYF
-	TRBV6-2/TRBV6-3	TRBD1	TRBJ1-5	TGTGCCAGCCGAACCGCCCAGGACAGGGCAAATCAGCCCCAGCATTTT	CASRTAQDRANQPQHF
-	TRBV28	TRBD2	TRBJ2-1	TGTGCCAGCACCAAACATAGCGGGAGGGTAAATGAGCAGTTCTTC	CASTKHSGRVNEQFF
once	TRBV19	-	TRBJ2-5	TGTGCCAGTAGTATCTCCGGGACCCCAGAGACCCAGTACTTC	CASSISGTPETQYF
few	TRBV5-4	-	TRBJ2-5	TGTGCCAGCAGCTTGAGGGCTAGTGGAGAGACCCAGTACTTC	CASSLRASGETQYF
-	TRBV6-1	TRBD1	TRBJ2-7	TGTGCCAGCAGCCCAGCCGGGACAGGGTTCGAGCAGTACTTC	CASSPAGTGFEQYF
-	TRBV6-2/TRBV6-3	-	TRBJ2-3	TGTGCCAGCAGTTACAGGGGTGCAATCGGGACAGATACGCAGTATTTT	CASSYRGAIGTDTQYF
few	TRBV19	-	TRBJ2-1	TGTGCCAGTAGTCCCCAGTTAAGCTCCTACAATGAGCAGTTCTTC	CASSPQLSSYNEQFF
-	TRBV7-6	-	TRBJ2-1	TGTGCCAGCAGCTTAACTGGCGGAGTCAACTACAATGAGCAGTTCTTC	CASSLTGGVNYNEQFF
many	TRBV27	-	TRBJ1-5	TGTGCCAGCGGACGGGGGGTGGGCAATCAGCCCCAGCATTTT	CASGRGVGNQPQHF
-	TRBV6-2/TRBV6-3	-	TRBJ1-6	TGTGCCAGCAGCAAGGGGCGAAACCGACAGGATTCACCCCTCCACTTT	CASSKGRNRQDSPLHF
many	TRBV7-6	TRBD2	TRBJ2-1	TGTGCCAGCAGCCCTACTAGCGGTCTTTACAATGAGCAGTTCTTC	CASSPTSGLYNEQFF
few	TRBV7-9	-	TRBJ1-2	TGTGCCAGCAGCTCCCCGGTGAACAGGTCGAACTATGGCTACACCTTC	CASSSPVNRSNYGYTF